This note documents a single T cell receptor beta chain sequence. The data are from a study of control samples from healthy donors and cancer patients. The protocol was immunoSEQ multiplex PCR, while the TCRdb copy is restricted to in-frame clones and leaves out a portion. This table has roughly 170,000 clones, over 85% appearing once. This CDR3 has 15 residues. In germline, CDR1 is GTSNPN, CDR2 SVGIG (reference sequence). The V and J ends lost 4 bases and 10 bases, in that order; junction bases with no gene match: 9. Material: blood. This TCR came from a man in his late teens or twenties in good health. The chain employs TRBV30 and TRBJ1-6; 11 positions match TRBD1. The DNA of the CDR3 is TGTGCCTGGACGGACAGGGGGCGAGGAGGCTCACCCCTCCACTTT. Translated: CAWTDRGRGGSPLHF.